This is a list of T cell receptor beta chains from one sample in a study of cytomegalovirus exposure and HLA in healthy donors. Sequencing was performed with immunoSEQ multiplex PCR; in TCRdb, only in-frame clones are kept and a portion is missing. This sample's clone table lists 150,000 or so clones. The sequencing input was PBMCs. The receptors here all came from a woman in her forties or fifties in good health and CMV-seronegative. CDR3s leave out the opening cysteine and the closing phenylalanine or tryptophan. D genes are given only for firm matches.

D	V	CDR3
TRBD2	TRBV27	ASRSAGGYSGANVLT
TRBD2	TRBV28	ASTGGPHEQY
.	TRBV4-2	ASSQAGANQPQH
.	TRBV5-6	ASSLAGGASGELF
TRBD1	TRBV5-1	ASSSGQGVTGELF
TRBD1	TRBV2	ASSPTGGPNEKLF
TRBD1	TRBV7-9	ASSSRDRAYEQY
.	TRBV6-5	ASSAAGRSNQPQH
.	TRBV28	ASSSLPDTQY
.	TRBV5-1	ASRSETVSYGYT
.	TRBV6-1	ASSESRSAHNEQF
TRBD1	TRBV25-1	ASSLTGEDYGYT
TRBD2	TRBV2	ASSERASGRHTQY
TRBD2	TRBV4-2	ASSQVVAGGYEQY
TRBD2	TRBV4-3	ASSPMGLAGETQY
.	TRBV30	AWVDSNYGYT
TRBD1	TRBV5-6	ASSYGTGDSYEQY
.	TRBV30	AWSSGLARAF
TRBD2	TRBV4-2	ASSQLPGLASNEQF
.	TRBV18	ASSALADSNQPQH
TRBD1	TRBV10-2	ASSPDRTGYGYT
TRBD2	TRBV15	ATSRGAGGQETQY
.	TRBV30	AWSVLLNSGNTIY
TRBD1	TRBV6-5	ASSRTGTQETQY
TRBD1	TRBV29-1	SVEGGDRVGENTIY
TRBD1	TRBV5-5	ASSLHLGQGYGYT
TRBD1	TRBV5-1	ASSSGTGQSPNYGYT
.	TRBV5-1	ASSSDGGETQY
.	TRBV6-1	ASNFRTDTQY
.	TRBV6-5	ASTPKLDYGYT
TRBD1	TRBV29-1	RGQGYNNEQF
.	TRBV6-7	ASSYSPTDRLEVPLH
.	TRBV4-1	ASSPTSLSSYEQY
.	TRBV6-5	ASSYTRTIPDTQY
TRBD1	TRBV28	ASRPGQRYTEAF
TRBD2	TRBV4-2	ASSQDLAGEQETQY
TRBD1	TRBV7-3	ASSPSGGTGELF
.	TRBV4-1	ASSQDPQFPSTDTQY
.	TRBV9	ASSLRWENYEQY
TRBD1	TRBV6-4	ASSRQGETDTQY
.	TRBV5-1	ASSARQLSGANVLT
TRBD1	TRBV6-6	ASSGQANNEQF
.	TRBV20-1	SVGVNTEAF
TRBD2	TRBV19	ASSGLAGNQETQY
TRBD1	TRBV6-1	ASSEHRGNTEAF
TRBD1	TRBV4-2	ASSPTGGAGQPQH
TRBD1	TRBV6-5	ASSYSKQGYGYT
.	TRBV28	ASSRLTGTLYEQY
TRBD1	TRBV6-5	ASSPGQARYEQY
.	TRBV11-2	ASSVNRVGNYGYT